The sequence of this TCR beta chain was determined in a study of T cells after yellow fever vaccination. Study as a whole: SMART-Seq v4 Ultra Low Input prepared libraries from low-cell fractions. Points from the study as a whole: Once the booster was given, most primary-vaccination clones reappeared, at around 95% for CD4 and roughly 91% for CD8. The study noted that FACS-sorted repertoires could contain abundant clonotypes contaminating from the bulk population.

In its sample, this clonotype was seen many times. Its antigen is currently unknown. With 6 bases clipped from V and 0 bases from J, the junction kept 9 bases outside the gene matches. This CDR3 has 16 residues. Production of TCR cDNA was by 5'RACE template switching, which also added a universal primer site and UMIs. Each CDR3 protein gets one entry after TCRdb re-called the 5' RACE reads with MiXCR. Of about 340,000 distinct CDR3 sequences listed, roughly 4% were seen once; the top ten hold approximately 25%. The chain links TRBV12-3 or TRBV12-4 to TRBJ2-3; 7 bases fit TRBD1. The origin of this receptor is a man younger than 35 who received the YFV17D yellow fever vaccine. This material consisted of PBMCs, taken 5 days after the yellow fever booster vaccination. The CDR3 sequence is CASSRRQGPSTDTQYF. The CDR3 DNA is TGTGCCAGCAGCCGTAGACAGGGACCTAGCACAGATACGCAGTATTTT.